These 27 T cell receptor beta chains originate from one sample sequenced in a study of control samples from healthy donors and cancer patients. Profiled with immunoSEQ multiplex PCR; TCRdb holds only in-frame clones, not every one. The repertoire holds tens of thousands of clones, with roughly 90% as singletons. Sequenced: PBMCs. These receptor sequences come from a man aged 50 or older with head and neck cancer.

The chain couples TRBV10-3 to TRBJ1-5; a possible D gene is TRBD1 (5 bases). The V end was cut by 2 bases, the J end by 6 bases, with 14 bases between. There are 15 residues in the CDR3. In germline, CDR1 is ENHRY, CDR2 SYGVKD. CDR3 DNA sequence: TGTGCCATCAGTGAGGGGGCAGGGTCGGGTCAGCCCCAGCATTTT. Its protein is CAISEGAGSGQPQHF.

The chain joins TRBV6-1 to TRBJ2-1, with 9 bases lining up with TRBD1. The junction had 6 bases not matched to a gene; V was cut back by 4 bases and J by 2 bases. Germline V gene data show CDR1 as MNHNS and CDR2 as SASEGT. The CDR3 loop spans 16 amino acids. CDR3 DNA sequence: TGTGCCAGCAGTGGAAGACAGGGGGGAACCTACAATGAGCAGTTCTTC. Amino acids: CASSGRQGGTYNEQFF.

This chain uses TRBV4-1 with TRBJ2-1; D gene unclear. The CDR3 is 15 amino acids. V was pared by 4 bases and J by 0 bases, with 10 bases between. Per germline, CDR1 MGHRA and CDR2 YSYEKL. The CDR3 is CASSLKADSYNEQFF. As DNA, the CDR3 is TGCGCCAGCAGCCTCAAGGCAGACTCCTACAATGAGCAGTTCTTC.

This clone was seen a single time. This rearrangement joins TRBV5-5 to TRBJ2-3; tentative D call: TRBD2 (5 bases). V was cut by 3 bases and J by 2 bases, with 10 bases left in between. The CDR3 is 14 amino acids. From germline, CDR1 is SGHKS and CDR2 YYEKEE (reference sequence). CDR3 sequence reads: CASSYGIYTDTQYF. The CDR3 DNA reads as TGTGCCAGCAGCTACGGGATATACACAGATACGCAGTATTTT.

This chain joins TRBV2 and TRBJ2-4; D may be TRBD1 (7 bases). V shed 4 bases and J shed 0 bases, with 10 bases lying between them. CDR3 size: 15 residues. Germline V gives CDR1 SNHLY, CDR2 FYNNEI. The CDR3 region is CASSGQGLAKNIQYF. The CDR3 coding sequence is TGTGCCAGCAGTGGACAGGGACTAGCCAAAAACATTCAGTACTTC.

The chain couples TRBV7-8 to TRBJ2-1, with 9 bases that match TRBD1. V trimming: 0 bases; J trimming: 5 bases; junction bases outside the gene matches: 2. The CDR3 contains 15 residues. Germline loops: CDR1 SGHVS, CDR2 FQNEAQ. CDR3 DNA: TGTGCCAGCAGCTTAGCGGGACAGGGACACAATGAGCAGTTCTTC. Translating it yields CASSLAGQGHNEQFF.

V usage is TRBV11-3 and J usage is TRBJ2-1; D possibly matches TRBD1 or TRBD2 (5 bases each). V was clipped by 5 bases and J by 5 bases, with 16 bases between them. Germline assignment: CDR1 SGHNT and CDR2 YENEEA. This CDR3 comprises 15 residues. CDR3 sequence: CASSVGLAWHNEQFF. The CDR3 DNA reads as TGTGCCAGCAGCGTGGGGCTAGCTTGGCACAATGAGCAGTTCTTC.

The V and J genes are TRBV4-2 and TRBJ2-5, with 8 positions matching TRBD2. Germline loops: CDR1 LGHNA, CDR2 YNFKEQ. CDR3 size: 16 residues. V trimming: 2 bases; J trimming: 5 bases; junction bases outside the gene matches: 10. The CDR3 coding sequence is TGTGCCAGCAGCCAAAGGCCCGCGGGGGGTTCGGAGACCCAGTACTTC. Protein product: CASSQRPAGGSETQYF.

This clone was detected once. The chain joins TRBV14 to TRBJ2-5; D is undetermined. With 4 bases removed from V and 7 bases from J, the gap between germline ends came to 10 bases. The CDR3 is 12 residues long. Germline assignment: CDR1 SGHDN and CDR2 FVKESK. CDR3 nucleotides: TGTGCCAGCAGCCCCACCCATTGGACCCAGTACTTC. Translated, it gives CASSPTHWTQYF.

V usage is TRBV19 and J usage is TRBJ2-7; D may correspond to TRBD1 or TRBD2 (5 bases each). Trimming shortened V by 1 base and J by 3 bases, and 13 bases separated the two germline ends. From germline, CDR1 is LNHDA and CDR2 SQIVND (reference sequence). The CDR3 is made up of 15 amino acids. The CDR3 nucleotides read TGTGCCAGTAGTATAGTTCGGGACGGAGGCTACGAGCAGTACTTC. Protein product: CASSIVRDGGYEQYF.

The chain is built from TRBV7-9 and TRBJ1-3; 8 bases are shared with TRBD1. The CDR3 covers 17 residues. Looked up from germline, CDR1 is SEHNR and CDR2 is FQNEAQ (reference sequence). Germline trimming cut 6 bases from V and 0 bases from J; bases unmatched to any gene: 10. CDR3 DNA: TGTGCCAGCAGTCGATTGAGGGACAGGCTCTCTGGAAACACCATATATTTT. It codes for CASSRLRDRLSGNTIYF.

The chain links TRBV4-1 to TRBJ2-5; D is unclear. V gave up 1 base and J gave up 0 bases, with 9 bases separating them. The CDR3 loop spans 15 amino acids. Germline CDR1 and CDR2: MGHRA and YSYEKL. CDR3 DNA: TGCGCCAGCAGCCAAGCTGCAAATTACCAAGAGACCCAGTACTTC. Its translation is CASSQAANYQETQYF.

The chain combines TRBV5-3 with TRBJ2-3; TRBD2 matches 12 bases. TRBV5-3 is noted as an ORF with a role that remains uncertain. The CDR3 is 16 residues long. The J segment lost 0 bases and the V segment lost 6 bases, leaving 5 bases of the junction unmatched. The CDR3 sequence: CARKRTSGTSTDTQYF. The DNA of the CDR3 is TGTGCCAGAAAGAGGACTAGCGGGACTAGCACAGATACGCAGTATTTT.

The chain links TRBV11-3 to TRBJ2-1, with 9 bases aligning to TRBD2. After removal of 5 bases from V and 4 bases from J, the junction contained 6 bases not matched to a gene. The germline V gene encodes CDR1 SGHNT and CDR2 YENEEA. The CDR3 length is 15 residues. CDR3 sequence: CASSPRLAEYNEQFF. The DNA of the CDR3 is TGTGCCAGCAGCCCCAGACTAGCGGAGTACAATGAGCAGTTCTTC.

The J gene is TRBJ2-2, the V gene TRBV11-2; D is unresolved. This CDR3 has 15 residues. Germline lookup yields CDR1 SGHAT and CDR2 FQNNGV. V lost 3 bases and J 7 bases, leaving 15 bases between the germline ends. The CDR3, as DNA: TGTGCCAGCAGCTTCTCAATGGCCACCCGCGGGGAGCTGTTTTTT. Its translation: CASSFSMATRGELFF.

V gene TRBV28 combines with J gene TRBJ2-2; D is uncertain. With 5 bases removed from V and 3 bases from J, the gap between germline ends came to 16 bases. This CDR3 comprises 16 residues. The germline V gene encodes CDR1 MDHEN and CDR2 SYDVKM. The CDR3 DNA reads as TGTGCCAGCAGTCCTCGTCCCAAACGGGACACCGGGGAGCTGTTTTTT. The encoded protein is CASSPRPKRDTGELFF.

V is TRBV6-1 and J is TRBJ1-5, with D possibly being TRBD1 (6 bases). CDR1 MNHNS and CDR2 SASEGT come from the germline V gene. V dropped 2 bases and J dropped 10 bases, with 15 bases sitting between them. This CDR3 has 14 amino acids. The chain's CDR3 is CASSEQAGDDPQHF. The CDR3 bases are TGTGCCAGCAGTGAACAGGCAGGGGACGATCCCCAGCATTTT.

V gene TRBV7-9 combines with J gene TRBJ2-7, with D possibly matching TRBD2 (6 bases). V was clipped by 0 bases and J by 0 bases, with 9 bases between them. The CDR3 is made up of 15 amino acids. Germline V lookup: CDR1 SEHNR, CDR2 FQNEAQ (reference sequence). CDR3: CASSLAAGYSYEQYF. Here the CDR3 DNA reads TGTGCCAGCAGCTTAGCGGCGGGATACTCCTACGAGCAGTACTTC.

The chain employs TRBV24-1 and TRBJ2-1; 9 bases map to TRBD1. The V and J ends lost 3 bases and 2 bases, in that order; junction bases with no gene match: 7. The length of the CDR3 is 17 residues. Germline V gives CDR1 KGHDR, CDR2 SFDVKD. CDR3 in amino acids: CATSDRRTGAPYNEQFF. The CDR3 DNA reads TGTGCCACCAGTGATAGAAGGACAGGGGCCCCCTACAATGAGCAGTTCTTC.

This clone was observed a few times. J is TRBJ2-1 and V is TRBV10-3, with D perhaps given as TRBD1 or TRBD2 (6 bases each). Germline assignment: CDR1 ENHRY and CDR2 SYGVKD. Trimming left V 4 bases short and J 6 bases short, with 13 bases between. The CDR3 has 14 amino acids. The CDR3 protein is CAISATGGVNEQFF. Here the CDR3 DNA reads TGTGCCATCAGTGCGACAGGCGGGGTCAATGAGCAGTTCTTC.

The chain joins TRBV28 to TRBJ2-3; a weak D match, TRBD1 (5 bases). Trimming removed 3 bases at V and 6 bases at J, with 13 bases between. The germline V gene has CDR1 MDHEN and CDR2 SYDVKM. The CDR3 consists of 14 residues. The CDR3 sequence: CASSLGGAGDTQYF. For the CDR3, the DNA is TGTGCCAGCAGTTTGGGTGGGGCCGGTGATACGCAGTATTTT.

V gene TRBV19 combines with J gene TRBJ1-2; 7 bases fit TRBD1. The V segment lost 9 bases and the J segment 5 bases; nucleotides outside the gene matches: 9. The CDR3 spans 13 residues. Germline CDR1 is LNHDA and CDR2 is SQIVND (reference sequence). This CDR3 is CASRQTGPYGYTF. The CDR3 DNA reads TGTGCCAGCCGTCAGACAGGGCCTTATGGCTACACCTTC.

The chain links TRBV4-1 to TRBJ2-7; D is tentatively TRBD1 or TRBD2 (5 bases each). The germline gives CDR1 MGHRA, CDR2 YSYEKL. Trimming cost V 2 bases and J 7 bases, with 24 bases left between them. The CDR3 is 17 amino acids. The CDR3 reads CASSQTYPGASIGEQYF. CDR3 DNA sequence: TGCGCCAGCAGCCAAACCTATCCCGGGGCCTCCATTGGGGAGCAGTACTTC.

The chain joins TRBV6-4 to TRBJ1-2, with TRBD1 matching over 9 bases. Germline V gene lookup returns CDR1 MRHNA and CDR2 SNTAGT. The trim removed 0 bases at V and 7 bases at J, leaving 0 bases unmatched. The CDR3 loop spans 13 amino acids. In nucleotides, the CDR3 is TGTGCCAGCAGTGACTCGGACAGGGGTGGCTACACCTTC. It codes for CASSDSDRGGYTF.

This clone was picked up one time. The rearrangement joins TRBV6-5 to TRBJ1-6, with no clear D. This CDR3 is 11 amino acids long. Germline values: CDR1 MNHEY, CDR2 SVGAGI. V lost 8 bases to trimming and J lost 11 bases, with 10 bases between them. CDR3 coding DNA: TGTGCCAGCCTCCAGTGGGCACCCCTCCACTTT. It is translated as CASLQWAPLHF.

The sample holds a few counts of this clone. V and J are TRBV3-1 (or the pseudogene TRBV3-2) and TRBJ2-7, with 10 bases matching TRBD2. Germline V gene data show CDR1 as LGHDT and CDR2 as YNNKEL (reference sequence). The ends lost 4 bases at V and 6 bases at J; junction bases unmatched: 3. This CDR3 is built from 13 residues. CDR3 amino acids: CASSRSGGAEQYF. The CDR3 DNA is TGTGCCAGCAGCCGAAGCGGGGGGGCCGAGCAGTACTTC.

The chain recombines TRBV13 with TRBJ1-2; 10 nucleotides agree with TRBD1. This CDR3 contains 17 residues. The V and J ends lost 3 bases and 1 base, in that order; junction bases with no gene match: 8. Germline-derived CDR1 and CDR2 are PRHDT and FYEKMQ (reference sequence). The CDR3 loop reads CASSFGTGAPNNYGYTF. In nucleotides, the CDR3 is TGTGCCAGCAGCTTCGGGACAGGGGCACCTAATAACTATGGCTACACCTTC.